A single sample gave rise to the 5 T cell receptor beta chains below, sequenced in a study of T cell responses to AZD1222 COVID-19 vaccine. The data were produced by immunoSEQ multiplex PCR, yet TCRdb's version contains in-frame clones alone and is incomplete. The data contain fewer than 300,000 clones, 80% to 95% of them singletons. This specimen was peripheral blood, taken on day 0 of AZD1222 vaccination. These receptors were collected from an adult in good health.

The CDR3 DNA reads as TGTGCCACCAGTTCAGGGCCCCGAGGCACTGAAGCTTTCTTT. It codes for CATSSGPRGTEAFF. V usage is TRBV24-1 and J usage is TRBJ1-1; possibly TRBD1 for D (5 bases). The CDR3 totals 14 residues. The V end lost 6 bases, the J end lost 4 bases, and 14 bases lay between the germline ends. CDR1 and CDR2 from the germline V gene are KGHDR and SFDVKD.

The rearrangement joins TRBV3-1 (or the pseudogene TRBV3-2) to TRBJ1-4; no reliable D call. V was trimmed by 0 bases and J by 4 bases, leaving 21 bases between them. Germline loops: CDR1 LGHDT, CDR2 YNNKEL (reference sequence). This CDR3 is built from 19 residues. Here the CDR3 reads CASSQEMVGGTGFNEKLFF. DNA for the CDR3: TGTGCCAGCAGCCAAGAAATGGTCGGAGGTACGGGCTTTAATGAAAAACTGTTTTTT.

The DNA for the CDR3 is TGTGCCAGCAGATACGACAGGGACAACACTGAAGCTTTCTTT. This translates into CASRYDRDNTEAFF. J is TRBJ1-1 and V is TRBV6-5; 7 bases align to TRBD1. The CDR3 covers 14 residues. Trimming cost V 6 bases and J 2 bases; bases outside gene matches: 6. CDR1 MNHEY and CDR2 SVGAGI come from the germline V gene.

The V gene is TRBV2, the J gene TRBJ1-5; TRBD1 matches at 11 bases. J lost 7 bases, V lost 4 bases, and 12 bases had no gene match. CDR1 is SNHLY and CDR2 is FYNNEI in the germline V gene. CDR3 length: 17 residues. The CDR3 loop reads CASSGGQGGISYQPQHF. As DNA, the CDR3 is TGTGCCAGCAGTGGGGGACAGGGGGGAATCTCTTACCAGCCCCAGCATTTT.

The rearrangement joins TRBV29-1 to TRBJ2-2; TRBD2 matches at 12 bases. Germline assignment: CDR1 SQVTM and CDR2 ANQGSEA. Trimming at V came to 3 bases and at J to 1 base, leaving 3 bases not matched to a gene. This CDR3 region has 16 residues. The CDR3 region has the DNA TGCAGCGTTGACTCTAGCGGGAGGGGGAACACCGGGGAGCTGTTTTTT. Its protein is CSVDSSGRGNTGELFF.